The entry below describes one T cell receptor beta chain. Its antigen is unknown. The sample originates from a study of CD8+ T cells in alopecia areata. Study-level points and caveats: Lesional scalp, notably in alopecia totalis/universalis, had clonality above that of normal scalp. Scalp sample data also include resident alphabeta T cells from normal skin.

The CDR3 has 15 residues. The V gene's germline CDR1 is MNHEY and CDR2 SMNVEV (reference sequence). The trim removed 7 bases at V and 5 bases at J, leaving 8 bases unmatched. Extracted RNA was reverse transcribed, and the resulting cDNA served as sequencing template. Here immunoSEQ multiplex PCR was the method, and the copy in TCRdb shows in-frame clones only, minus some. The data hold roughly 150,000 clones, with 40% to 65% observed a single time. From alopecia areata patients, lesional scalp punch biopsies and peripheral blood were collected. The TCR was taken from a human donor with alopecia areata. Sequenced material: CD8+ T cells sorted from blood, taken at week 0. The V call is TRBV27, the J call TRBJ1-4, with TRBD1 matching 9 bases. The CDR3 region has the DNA TGTGCCAGCACTACGTCCGGGACAGGGAATGAAAAACTGTTTTTT. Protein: CASTTSGTGNEKLFF.